A single sample gave rise to the 18 T cell receptor beta chains below, sequenced in a study of blood T cell repertoires in COVID-19. Libraries were prepared by immunoSEQ multiplex PCR; TCRdb keeps only in-frame clonotypes and omits some of them. The table lists about 270,000 clones, approximately 90% of them singletons, with roughly 2.8% in the top ten. The material sequenced was PBMCs or T cells enriched from blood (not recorded which). These receptors were taken from a man aged 40-50 years who had been exposed to COVID-19.

The J gene is TRBJ2-4, the V gene TRBV7-2; D call uncertain. The length of the CDR3 is 16 residues. The V end was cut by 2 bases, the J end by 8 bases, with 19 bases between. Germline V lookup: CDR1 SGHTA, CDR2 FQGNSA. The DNA of the CDR3 is TGTGCCAGCAGCTTATACCCCAAGTCCCTGGGCTACATTCAGTACTTC. Residues: CASSLYPKSLGYIQYF.

This sequence joins TRBV11-1 and TRBJ2-7; TRBD2 agrees at 9 bases. This CDR3 has 14 amino acids. Trimming at V came to 6 bases and at J to 2 bases, leaving 5 bases not matched to a gene. Germline CDR1 is SGHAT and CDR2 is FQDESV (reference sequence). The CDR3 here is CASRRASGAYEQYF. CDR3 nucleotide sequence: TGTGCCAGCAGACGAGCTAGCGGGGCCTACGAGCAGTACTTC.

V is TRBV9 and J is TRBJ1-2, with 9 bases identical to TRBD1. J gave up 7 bases and V 0 bases, and 16 bases lay outside the gene matches. The V gene's germline CDR1 is SGDLS and CDR2 YYNGEE. The CDR3 totals 18 residues. The CDR3 DNA is TGTGCCAGCAGCGTAGGTAAAAAGGACGCTGGGACAGGGAGTGGCTACACCTTC. Translated: CASSVGKKDAGTGSGYTF.

J is TRBJ1-1 and V is TRBV4-2; D is uncertain. CDR1 and CDR2 from the germline V gene are LGHNA and YNFKEQ. V lost 1 base, J lost 0 bases, and 15 bases lay in between. CDR3 length: 17 residues. The CDR3: CASSQVTDSSMNTEAFF. In DNA, the CDR3 is TGTGCCAGCAGCCAAGTAACAGATAGTTCCATGAACACTGAAGCTTTCTTT.

This chain uses TRBV7-9 with TRBJ2-5; TRBD1 aligns across 7 bases. Germline values: CDR1 SEHNR, CDR2 FQNEAQ (reference sequence). J was trimmed by 2 bases and V by 3 bases; bases with no gene match: 3. CDR3 length: 14 residues. The CDR3 region is CASSFRDRQETQYF. Written as DNA, the CDR3 is TGTGCCAGCAGCTTCCGGGACAGACAAGAGACCCAGTACTTC. The full variable domain, with the rest looked up from reference TRBV7-9 and TRBJ2-5, is DTGVSQNPRHKITKRGQNVTFRCDPISEHNRLYWYRQTLGQGPEFLTYFQNEAQLEKSRLLSDRFSAERPKGSFSTLEIQRTEQGDSAMYLCASSFRDRQETQYFGPGTRLLVL.

The chain combines TRBV3-1 (or the pseudogene TRBV3-2) with TRBJ1-1, with unresolved D. The germline CDR1 and CDR2 sequences are LGHDT and YNNKEL (reference sequence). V gave up 4 bases and J gave up 1 base, with 7 bases separating them. CDR3 length: 13 residues. The CDR3 reads CASSRDKNTEAFF. CDR3 sequence (DNA): TGTGCCAGCAGCCGAGACAAGAACACTGAAGCTTTCTTT.

This chain connects TRBV5-1 to TRBJ2-7, with D perhaps matching TRBD2 (5 bases). The germline gives CDR1 SGHRS, CDR2 YFSETQ. V was pared by 4 bases and J by 3 bases, with 11 bases between. The CDR3 totals 13 residues. CDR3: CASSITSGYEQYF. In DNA, the CDR3 is TGCGCCAGCAGCATAACTAGTGGCTACGAGCAGTACTTC.

The chain combines TRBV6-4 with TRBJ2-1; D is possibly TRBD1 (5 bases). Between the trimmed V and J ends, which lost 5 bases and 12 bases, there was a span of 17 bases. Germline V lookup: CDR1 MRHNA, CDR2 SNTAGT. The CDR3 consists of 13 residues. DNA of the CDR3: TGTGCCAGCAGTCCAGGTAGGGGATCTGGGCAGTTCTTC. As protein: CASSPGRGSGQFF.

The chain has TRBV28 and TRBJ1-5; no reliable D call. The CDR3 is 16 amino acids. CDR1 is MDHEN and CDR2 is SYDVKM in the germline V gene. The V end was cut by 3 bases, the J end by 6 bases, with 18 bases between. The CDR3 sequence: CASSFPLSGGSQPQHF. Here the CDR3 DNA reads TGTGCCAGCAGTTTTCCTCTCTCGGGTGGAAGTCAGCCCCAGCATTTT.

CDR3 sequence (DNA): TGTGCCAGCAGCTCCAGGACAGGGTCTAAGGGTGGGGGCTACACCTTC. This encodes CASSSRTGSKGGGYTF. V is TRBV7-8 and J is TRBJ1-2; 8 positions agree with TRBD1. Germline CDR1 reads SGHVS; CDR2 reads FQNEAQ. The CDR3 extends over 16 amino acids. The trim removed 4 bases at V and 8 bases at J, leaving 15 bases unmatched.

CDR3 protein: CASSLVDSSGANVLTF. CDR3 DNA sequence: TGTGCCAGCAGCTTAGTGGACAGCTCTGGGGCCAACGTCCTGACTTTC. The chain employs TRBV7-9 and TRBJ2-6; possibly TRBD1 for D (6 bases). V lost 1 base and J lost 0, with 7 bases in between. Germline CDR1 SEHNR, CDR2 FQNEAQ (reference sequence). CDR3 length: 16 amino acids.

The chain couples TRBV10-3 to TRBJ2-1; 11 positions agree with TRBD2. CDR1 is ENHRY, CDR2 SYGVKD, per germline. This CDR3 has 17 residues. V lost 4 bases, J lost 8 bases, and 13 bases stayed unmatched. DNA of the CDR3: TGTGCCATCAGTGGCTTTACTACTAGCGGGAGTAGGGATGAGCAGTTCTTC. Its protein product is CAISGFTTSGSRDEQFF.

The V gene is TRBV3-1 (or the pseudogene TRBV3-2), the J gene TRBJ2-1; 11 nucleotides agree with TRBD2. CDR1 is LGHDT, CDR2 YNNKEL, per germline (reference sequence). The CDR3 runs to 16 residues. V dropped 0 bases and J dropped 5; count of bases not matched to a gene: 3. Here the CDR3 reads CASSQESLAGDNEQFF. The CDR3 region has the DNA TGTGCCAGCAGCCAAGAGTCACTAGCGGGAGACAATGAGCAGTTCTTC.

The chain carries TRBV4-3 and TRBJ2-3; 8 positions agree with TRBD1. The CDR3 is 16 amino acids. Germline CDR1 LGHNA, CDR2 YSLEER. J was trimmed by 3 bases and V by 0 bases; bases with no gene match: 5. The CDR3 coding sequence is TGCGCCAGCAGCCAAGATCACAGGGGGAGAACAGATACGCAGTATTTT. Translated, it gives CASSQDHRGRTDTQYF.

The V and J genes are TRBV5-6 and TRBJ2-3; D might be TRBD2 (5 bases). CDR1 is SGHDT, CDR2 YYEEEE, per germline. V was cut by 2 bases and J by 0 bases, with 10 bases left in between. This CDR3 is 15 amino acids long. Here the CDR3 reads CASSLGRTSTDTQYF. The CDR3 DNA follows: TGTGCCAGCAGCTTAGGGAGAACTAGCACAGATACGCAGTATTTT. Supplemented by reference TRBV5-6 and TRBJ2-3, the full variable domain reads DAGVTQSPTHLIKTRGQQVTLRCSPKSGHDTVSWYQQALGQGPQFIFQYYEEEERQRGNFPDRFSGHQFPNYSSELNVNALLLGDSALYLCASSLGRTSTDTQYFGPGTRLTVL.

The rearrangement links TRBV28 to TRBJ2-7, with D tentatively TRBD2 (8 bases). V shed 5 bases and J shed 9 bases, with 29 bases lying between them. The CDR3 runs to 17 residues. Germline lookup yields CDR1 MDHEN and CDR2 SYDVKM. CDR3 DNA sequence: TGTGCCAGCAGTCCACCGACAGGGAGAGAGCGGGAGTTTCGGCAGTACTTC. This encodes CASSPPTGREREFRQYF.

Comments on this clone: A read error may account for a junction end that differs from germline. V usage is TRBV15 and J usage is TRBJ1-2, with TRBD1 matching over 8 bases. CDR3 length: 15 amino acids. Germline CDR1 reads LNHNV; CDR2 reads YYDKDF (reference sequence). CDR3 in amino acids: CATSRGQGPRLGYTF. CDR3 nucleotide sequence: TGTGCCACCAGTAGAGGACAGGGCCCTCGATTAGGCTACACCTTC.

The chain combines TRBV21-1 with TRBJ2-6; the D call in the table, TRBD1, was not verified against the DNA. TRBV21-1 is flagged as a pseudogene. CDR3 length equals 17 residues. CDR3 DNA: TGTGCCAGCAGCAAAGGGACAGGGCGCACTGGGGCCAACGTCCTGACTTTC. Amino acids: CASSKGTGRTGANVLTF.